This T cell receptor (beta chain) was sequenced for a study of kidney transplant recipient with SARS-CoV-2 infection. The CDR3 has 22 amino acids. V gave up 0 bases and J gave up 3 bases; unmatched junction bases: 19. This clonotype has a count of ten or more. TCRdb ran MiXCR on the reads and lists one entry per CDR3 protein. The top ten clones hold around 7.8% of a sample with 250,000 or so distinct CDR3 sequences, under 30% of them seen once. The sequencing here drew on a blood sample, taken at baseline and on approximately day 120 from a kidney transplant recipient. The TCR comes from a male patient in his thirties who had COVID-19 and was a kidney transplant recipient. Some T cells may be graft donor cells. The genes are TRBV23-1 and TRBJ1-6; 8 positions agree with TRBD1. TRBV23-1 is an open reading frame whose function is uncertain. Here the CDR3 reads CASSQSLWGTGAHLNYNSPLHF. The CDR3 bases are TGCGCCAGCAGTCAATCGCTGTGGGGGACAGGTGCCCACCTTAACTATAATTCACCCCTCCACTTT.